This TCR beta chain was obtained from a study of CD8+CD57+ T cells in acquired aplastic anemia. Study overall: The study obtained an average of roughly 3 ug of DNA from sorted CD4+ and CD8+ cells. General study points: In CD8+ cells, Simpson's diversity showed no significant difference between patients and controls. There were roughly 30 CD8+ CDR3 sequences that occurred in both patients and controls.

The patients chosen for sequencing had shown expansion of CD8+CD57+ cells (detected by flow cytometry). Every patient had severe acquired aplastic anemia. Concerning this clonotype: The target antigen is unknown.

This CDR3 is 13 amino acids long. V was trimmed by 5 bases and J by 8 bases, leaving 13 bases between them. The germline gives CDR1 DFQATT, CDR2 SNEGSKA (reference sequence). Genomic DNA, serving as template, underwent TCR beta VDJ and CDR3 profiling. TCRdb recomputed calls from the reads with MiXCR, one row per CDR3 protein. The table has roughly 280,000 distinct CDR3 sequences, 45% to 65% seen once. V usage is TRBV20-1 and J usage is TRBJ1-6, with D perhaps TRBD1 (6 bases). The sequence was collected from a human donor with aplastic anemia. The sample consisted of sorted CD4+, CD8+, or CD8+CD57+ T cells (not recorded which) from PBMCs. The CDR3 coding sequence is TGCAGTGCTTCCCACAGGGACGATTCACCCCTCCACTTT. It translates to CSASHRDDSPLHF.